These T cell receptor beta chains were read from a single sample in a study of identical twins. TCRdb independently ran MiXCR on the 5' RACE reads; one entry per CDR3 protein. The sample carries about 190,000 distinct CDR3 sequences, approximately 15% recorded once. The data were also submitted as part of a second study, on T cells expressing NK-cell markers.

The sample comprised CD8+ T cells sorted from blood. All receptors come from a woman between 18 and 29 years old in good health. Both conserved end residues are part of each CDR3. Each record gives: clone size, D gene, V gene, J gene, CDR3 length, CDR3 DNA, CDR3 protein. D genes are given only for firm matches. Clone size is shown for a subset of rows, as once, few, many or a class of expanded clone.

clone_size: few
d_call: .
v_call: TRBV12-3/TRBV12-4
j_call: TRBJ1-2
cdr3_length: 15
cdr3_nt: TGTGCCAGCGGTCCAGCTTTCAGGGCCCGCTATGGCTACACCTTC
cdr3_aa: CASGPAFRARYGYTF

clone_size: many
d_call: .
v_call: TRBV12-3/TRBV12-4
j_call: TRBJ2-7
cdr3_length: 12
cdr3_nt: TGTGCCAGCAGTTTAGGGGAACCCGAGCAGTACTTC
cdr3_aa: CASSLGEPEQYF

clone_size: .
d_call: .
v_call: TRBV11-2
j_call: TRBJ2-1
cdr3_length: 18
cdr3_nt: TGTGCCAGCAGCTCCTTAGGATTGGCTTTTGGGCTTAATTTTGAGCAGTTCTTC
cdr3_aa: CASSSLGLAFGLNFEQFF

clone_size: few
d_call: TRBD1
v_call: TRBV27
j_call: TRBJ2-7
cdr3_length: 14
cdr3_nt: TGTGCCAGCAGTTTAAAGGGACAGATCTACGAGCAGTACTTC
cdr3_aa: CASSLKGQIYEQYF

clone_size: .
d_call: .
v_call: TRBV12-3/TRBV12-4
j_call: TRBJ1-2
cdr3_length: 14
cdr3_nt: TGTGCCAGCAGGTCCGGGTCTTCTAACTATGGCTACACCTTC
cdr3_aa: CASRSGSSNYGYTF

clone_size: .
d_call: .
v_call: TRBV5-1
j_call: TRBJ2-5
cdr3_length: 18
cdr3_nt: TGCGCCAGCAGCTTGGCCCGGAACCGGTTTTTTGGCGAAGAGACCCAGTACTTC
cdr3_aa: CASSLARNRFFGEETQYF

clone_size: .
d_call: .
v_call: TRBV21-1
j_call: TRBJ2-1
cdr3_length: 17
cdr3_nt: TGTGCCAGCAGCAAGGTTACACCGGGGGCCCTTTACAATGAGCAGTTCTTC
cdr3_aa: CASSKVTPGALYNEQFF

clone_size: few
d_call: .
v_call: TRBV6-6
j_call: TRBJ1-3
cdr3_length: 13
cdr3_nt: TGTGCCAGCAGTTACGGGGTTGGGAACACCATATATTTT
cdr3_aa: CASSYGVGNTIYF

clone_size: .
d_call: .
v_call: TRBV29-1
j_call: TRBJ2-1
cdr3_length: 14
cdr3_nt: TGCAGCGTTCAACCCTCGAGCTCCTACAATGAGCAGTTCTTC
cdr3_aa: CSVQPSSSYNEQFF

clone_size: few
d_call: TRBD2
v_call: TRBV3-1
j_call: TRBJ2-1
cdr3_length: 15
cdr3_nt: TGTGCCAGCAGCCCCTCTAGCGGGAGGGCGGATGAGCAGTTCTTC
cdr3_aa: CASSPSSGRADEQFF

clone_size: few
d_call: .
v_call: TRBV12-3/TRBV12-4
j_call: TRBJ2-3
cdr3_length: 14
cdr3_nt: TGTGCCAGCAGCCCCACCTCTGGCACAGATACGCAGTATTTT
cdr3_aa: CASSPTSGTDTQYF

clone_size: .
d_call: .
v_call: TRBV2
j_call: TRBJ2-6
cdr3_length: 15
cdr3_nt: TGTGCCAGCCTATTACACGACTCTGGGGCCAACGTCCTGACTTTC
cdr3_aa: CASLLHDSGANVLTF

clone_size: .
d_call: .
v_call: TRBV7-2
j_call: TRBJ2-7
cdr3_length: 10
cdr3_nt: TGTGCCAGCAGCCCGCAGGAATCGGACTTC
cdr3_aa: CASSPQESDF

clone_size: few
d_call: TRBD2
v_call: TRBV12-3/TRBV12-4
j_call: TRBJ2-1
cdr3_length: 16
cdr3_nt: TGTGCCAGCAGCCCGAACACACTAGCGGGTCGGAATGAGCAGTTCTTC
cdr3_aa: CASSPNTLAGRNEQFF

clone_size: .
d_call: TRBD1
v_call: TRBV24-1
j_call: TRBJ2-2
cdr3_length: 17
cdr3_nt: TGTGCCACCAGTGATTCCCCTGGACAGGGAAGCGCCGGGGAGCTGTTTTTT
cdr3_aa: CATSDSPGQGSAGELFF

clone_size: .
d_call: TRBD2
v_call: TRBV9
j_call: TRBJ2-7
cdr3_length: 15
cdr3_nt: TGTGCCAGCAGCGGTTCTAGCGGGGGGACCTACGAGCAGTACTTC
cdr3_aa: CASSGSSGGTYEQYF

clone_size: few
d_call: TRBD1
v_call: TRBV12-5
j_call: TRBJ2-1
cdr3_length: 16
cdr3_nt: TGTGCTAGTGGTCACGGCCGGGACAGGGGGTACAATGAGCAGTTCTTC
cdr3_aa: CASGHGRDRGYNEQFF

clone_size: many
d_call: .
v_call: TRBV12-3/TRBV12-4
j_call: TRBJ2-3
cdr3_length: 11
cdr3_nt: TGTGCCAGCAGTTTGACAGATACGCAGTATTTT
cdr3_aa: CASSLTDTQYF

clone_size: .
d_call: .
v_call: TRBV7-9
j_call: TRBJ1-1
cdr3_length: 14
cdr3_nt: TGTGCCAGCAGTGACGTTGATCGGCAGGCAGAAGCTTTCTTT
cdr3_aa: CASSDVDRQAEAFF

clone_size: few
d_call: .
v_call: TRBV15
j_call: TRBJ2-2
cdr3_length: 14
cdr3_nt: TGTGCCACCAGTAAGGGGCGCGACACCGGGGAGCTGTTTTTT
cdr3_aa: CATSKGRDTGELFF

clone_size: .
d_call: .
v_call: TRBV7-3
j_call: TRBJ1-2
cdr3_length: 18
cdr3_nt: TGTGCCAGCAGCGCAAGGACGGCCGCCAATTCGTTTAACTATGGCTACACCTTC
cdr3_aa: CASSARTAANSFNYGYTF

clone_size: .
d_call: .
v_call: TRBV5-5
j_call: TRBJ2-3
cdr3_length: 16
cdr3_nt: TGTGCCAGCAGCTTGGTTATGGGGTCCACCACAGATACGCAGTATTTT
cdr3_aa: CASSLVMGSTTDTQYF

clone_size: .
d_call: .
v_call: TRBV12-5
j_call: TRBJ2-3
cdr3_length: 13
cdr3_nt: TGTGCTAGTGGTTTGAAGAGGTCGGATACGCAGTATTTT
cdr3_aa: CASGLKRSDTQYF

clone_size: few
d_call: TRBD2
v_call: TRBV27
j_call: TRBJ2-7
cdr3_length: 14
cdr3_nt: TGTGCCAGCAGTATCAGCGGGAGCGGATACGAGCAGTACTTC
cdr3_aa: CASSISGSGYEQYF

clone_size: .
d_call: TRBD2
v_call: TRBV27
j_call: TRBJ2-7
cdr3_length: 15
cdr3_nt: TGTGCCAGCAGTCCAATAGCGGGAGGGCCATACGAGCAGTACTTC
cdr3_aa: CASSPIAGGPYEQYF

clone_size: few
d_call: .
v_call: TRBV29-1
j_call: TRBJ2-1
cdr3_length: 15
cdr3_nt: TGCAGCGTTGAAGATTCACGGGATCCCTACAATGAGCAGTTCTTC
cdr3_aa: CSVEDSRDPYNEQFF

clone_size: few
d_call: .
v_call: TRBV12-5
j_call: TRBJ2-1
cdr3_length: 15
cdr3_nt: TGTGCTAGTGGACCCACCATTGGTCCCTACAATGAGCAGTTCTTC
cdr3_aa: CASGPTIGPYNEQFF

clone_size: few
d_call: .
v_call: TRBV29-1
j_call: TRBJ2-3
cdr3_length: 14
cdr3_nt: TGCAGCGCCGGGGGCGTAGGAAGCACAGATACGCAGTATTTT
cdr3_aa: CSAGGVGSTDTQYF

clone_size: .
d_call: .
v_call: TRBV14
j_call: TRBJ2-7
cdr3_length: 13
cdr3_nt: TGTGCCAGCAGCCAAGGTAGGACCACCGAGCAGTACTTC
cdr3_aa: CASSQGRTTEQYF

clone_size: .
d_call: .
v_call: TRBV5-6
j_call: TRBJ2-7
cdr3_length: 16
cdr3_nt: TGTGCCAGCAGCCCCGTTTTTAGCCTGCGTCGTCACGAGCAGTACTTC
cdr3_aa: CASSPVFSLRRHEQYF

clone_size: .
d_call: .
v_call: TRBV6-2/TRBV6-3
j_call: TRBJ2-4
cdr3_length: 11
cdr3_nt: TGTGCCAGCAGTTACCTAAACATTCAGTACTTC
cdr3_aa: CASSYLNIQYF

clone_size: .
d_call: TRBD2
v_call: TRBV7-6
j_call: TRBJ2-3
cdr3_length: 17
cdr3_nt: TGTGCCAGCAGTTTAATACAGCGGGCGGGGGGAACAGATACGCAGTATTTT
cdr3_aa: CASSLIQRAGGTDTQYF

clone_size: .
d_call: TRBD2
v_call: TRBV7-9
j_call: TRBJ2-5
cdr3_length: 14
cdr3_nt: TGTGCCAGCAGCCGGGAGGGGAGGCAAGAGACCCAGTACTTC
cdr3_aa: CASSREGRQETQYF

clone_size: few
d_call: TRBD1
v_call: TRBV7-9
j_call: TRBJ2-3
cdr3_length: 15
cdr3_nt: TGTGCCAGCAGCGCCGGGACAGAGAAGACTGTAACGCAGTATTTT
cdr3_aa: CASSAGTEKTVTQYF

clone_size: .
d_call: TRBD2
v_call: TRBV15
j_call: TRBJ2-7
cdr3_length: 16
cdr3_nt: TGTGCCACCAGCAGAGATGAAGCGGGAGTATTCTACGAGCAGTACTTC
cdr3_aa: CATSRDEAGVFYEQYF

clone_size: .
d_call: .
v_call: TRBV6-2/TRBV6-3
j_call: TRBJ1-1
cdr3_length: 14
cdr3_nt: TGTGCCAGCAGCACCTTCGGAGGTGGGACTGAAGCTTTCTTT
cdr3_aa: CASSTFGGGTEAFF

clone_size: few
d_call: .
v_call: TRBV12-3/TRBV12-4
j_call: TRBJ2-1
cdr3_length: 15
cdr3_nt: TGTGCCAGCAGTGCGGTCCCCGGGGCCTACAATGAGCAGTTCTTC
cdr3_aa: CASSAVPGAYNEQFF

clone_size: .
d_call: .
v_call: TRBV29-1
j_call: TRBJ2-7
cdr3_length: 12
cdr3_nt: TGCAGCGTTGATTGGGGAACCTACGAGCAGTACTTC
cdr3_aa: CSVDWGTYEQYF

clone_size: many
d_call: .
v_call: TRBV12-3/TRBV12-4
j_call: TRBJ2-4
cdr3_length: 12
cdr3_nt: TGTGCCAGCAGTTTAGGTGGAAACATTCAGTACTTC
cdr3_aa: CASSLGGNIQYF

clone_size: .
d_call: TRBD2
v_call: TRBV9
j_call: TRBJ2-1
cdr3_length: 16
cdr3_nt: TGTGCCAGCAGCGGACAACTAGCGGGAGTAGGCTTTGAGCAGTTCTTC
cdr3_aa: CASSGQLAGVGFEQFF

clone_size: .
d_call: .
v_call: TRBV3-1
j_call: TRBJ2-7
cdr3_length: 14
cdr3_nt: TGTGCCAGCAGCCAACGACGAAACGGCTACGAGCAGTACTTC
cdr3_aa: CASSQRRNGYEQYF

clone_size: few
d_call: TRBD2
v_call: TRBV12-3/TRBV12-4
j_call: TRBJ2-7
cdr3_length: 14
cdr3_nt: TGTGCCAGCAGTTTCCAAGGACTAGCGAGCGAGCAGTACTTC
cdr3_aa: CASSFQGLASEQYF

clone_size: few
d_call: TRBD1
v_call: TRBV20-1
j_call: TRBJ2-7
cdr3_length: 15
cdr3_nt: TGCAGTGCTAGAGATGAGAAAGGGGGCCTCTACGAGCAGTACTTC
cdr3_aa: CSARDEKGGLYEQYF

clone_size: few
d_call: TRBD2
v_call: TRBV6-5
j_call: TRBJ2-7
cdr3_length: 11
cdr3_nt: TGTGCCATCCGGGGGGATTACGAGCAGTACTTC
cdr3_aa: CAIRGDYEQYF

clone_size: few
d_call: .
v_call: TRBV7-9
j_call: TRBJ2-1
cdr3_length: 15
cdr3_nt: TGTGCCAGCTGTGACTTGAGGGGGGCCGACAATGAGCAGTTCTTC
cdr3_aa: CASCDLRGADNEQFF

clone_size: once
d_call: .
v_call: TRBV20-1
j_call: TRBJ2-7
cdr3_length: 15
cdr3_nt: TGCAGTGCTAGGGGGAGGGGGACAGGAGCCTACGAGCAGTACTTC
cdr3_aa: CSARGRGTGAYEQYF

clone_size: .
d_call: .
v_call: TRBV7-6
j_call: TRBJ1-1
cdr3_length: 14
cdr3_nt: TGTGCCAGTAGAGGGGAGGGGGGGCGGACTGAAGCTTTCTTT
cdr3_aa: CASRGEGGRTEAFF

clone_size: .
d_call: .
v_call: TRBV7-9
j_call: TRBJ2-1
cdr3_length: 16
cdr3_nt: TGTGCCAGCAGCTTTGCCCCCGGGGGCTCCTACAATGAGCAGTTCTTC
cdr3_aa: CASSFAPGGSYNEQFF

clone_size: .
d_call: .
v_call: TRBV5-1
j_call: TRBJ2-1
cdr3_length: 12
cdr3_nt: TGCGCCAGCAGTCTGGGAACTCATGAGCAGTTCTTC
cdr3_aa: CASSLGTHEQFF

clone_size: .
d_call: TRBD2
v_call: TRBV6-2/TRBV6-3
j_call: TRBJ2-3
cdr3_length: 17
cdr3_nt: TGTGCCAGCAGTTCATGGACTAGCGGGAGGTCGAAGGATACGCAGTATTTT
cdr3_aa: CASSSWTSGRSKDTQYF